Listed below are T cell receptor beta chains from one sample, sequenced in a study of blood T cell repertoires in COVID-19. Using immunoSEQ multiplex PCR, the repertoire was profiled, and TCRdb retains in-frame clones only, with some absent. The repertoire holds about 410,000 clones, 90% seen once, with 0.6% in the top ten. The specimen sequenced was PBMCs or T cells enriched from blood (not recorded which). These receptors were collected from a man younger than 35 who had recovered from COVID-19. CDR3s include the opening cysteine and the closing phenylalanine or tryptophan.

V	CDR3
TRBV18	CASSERTGPTGELFF
TRBV10-1	CASSVSGNSPLHF
TRBV11-3	CASSLDGYSYEQYF
TRBV28	CASNRDRANEQFF
TRBV11-2	CASSSLRTGTTGELFF
TRBV27	CASSWGGTSEAFF
TRBV2	CASHLDYEQYF
TRBV7-3	CASSLWSGGLQYF
TRBV27	CASRGGKDTEAFF
TRBV21-1	CASSKAPRWDRANHSNQPQHF
TRBV9	CASSVRRDTEAFF
TRBV10-3	CAISSGTSGAYEQYF
TRBV9	CASSVGLTSDGGELFF
TRBV5-5	CASSLGQGFNYGYTF
TRBV28	CASSLSGTGGFQPQHF
TRBV5-5	CASSLGVQPQHF
TRBV5-1	CASSTGTGGRGNTEAFF
TRBV7-9	CASSPSGPMYEQYF
TRBV5-1	CASSLEADQPQHF
TRBV5-1	CASSYRGTQETQYF
TRBV7-8	CASSLGTTSGNTIYF
TRBV27	CASRQADSMNTEAFF
TRBV14	CASSQVAGGLQETQYF
TRBV28	CASSLRPGSLHF
TRBV28	CASRTAGQGVTGYTF
TRBV5-4	CASSTSPNEQFF
TRBV11-3	CASSKTDRGWGTEAFF
TRBV18	CASSTRQDLISPLHF
TRBV5-4	CASSPPTGTGNGYTF
TRBV10-3	CAISELAGGYEQYF
TRBV2	CASSRNDYSNQPQHF
TRBV7-8	CASSPGGLQETQYF
TRBV3-1/TRBV3-2	CASSQDNSGANVLTF
TRBV30	CAWSVSGGNYGYTF
TRBV5-1	CASSFGGSNEKLFF
TRBV10-3	CAINRQGAVNEQFF
TRBV28	CASSTFGQGAEEQYF
TRBV30	CAWSSNSPLHF
TRBV12-3/TRBV12-4	CASSPSGDTQYF
TRBV5-1	CASSPVTGVGNSPLHF
TRBV11-2	CASSSPSGSSYEQYF
TRBV20-1	CSASPYSSSTEAFF
TRBV7-3	CASSSTRDIGSGNTIYF
TRBV5-1	CASSATGNSGNTIYF
TRBV5-8	CASSLWQGTISGNTIYF
TRBV11-3	CASSPGGLGDTQYF
TRBV6-5	CASSYTGTSGTYEQYF
TRBV7-2	CASSRRQESGGELFF
TRBV19	CASIPTAGITDTQYF
TRBV7-3	CASSFGGTDTQYF
TRBV27	CASSSPRDNLNTEAFF